This T cell receptor (beta chain) was identified in a study of PD-L1 blockade in urothelial cancer. Germline CDR1 reads SGHKS; CDR2 reads YYEKEE (reference sequence). The CDR3 is 19 amino acids. The V segment lost 1 base and the J segment 5 bases; nucleotides outside the gene matches: 13. This table comes from immunoSEQ multiplex PCR, and its TCRdb copy is limited to in-frame clones, with some not included. The table lists just under 45,000 clones, roughly 85% of them singletons, with over 13% in the top ten. The time point is: peripheral blood 6 weeks after treatment start. The chain recombines TRBV5-5 with TRBJ2-1, with 12 positions matching TRBD2. The clonotype comes from a man aged 55-75 years with urothelial cancer. This specimen consisted of PBMCs, obtained around atezolizumab (anti-PD-L1) treatment. CDR3 in amino acids: CASSLNPSGGASLNNEQFF. DNA of the CDR3: TGTGCCAGCAGCTTGAACCCTAGCGGGGGGGCTAGCTTGAACAATGAGCAGTTCTTC.